Many counts were recorded for the clone carrying this T cell receptor beta chain. The time point: newly diagnosed GD, antithyroid drugs for less than 3 months. PBMCs provided the RNA from which the TCR library was made. CDR3-region Arm-PCR and iRepertoire HTBI primers produced the TCR beta libraries. TCRdb ran MiXCR on the multiplex PCR reads and lists one entry per CDR3 protein. This table holds 350,000 to 450,000 distinct CDR3 sequences, over 12% found once. The data belong to a study of regulatory T cells in long-lasting Graves disease. This CDR3 has 11 residues. Germline V gene lookup returns CDR1 MNHNS and CDR2 SASEGT. Trimming removed 6 bases at V and 11 bases at J, with 11 bases between. The same data also contributed to another study, on T cells in Graves' hyperthyroidism and ophthalmopathy. From that report: Blood samples included most of the expanded thyroid clonotypes exceeding 0.001.

This material consisted of peripheral blood mononuclear cells (PBMCs), taken at new diagnosis, from a patient treated with antithyroid drugs. This sequence was found in a woman in her thirties or forties with Graves disease. This sequence joins TRBV6-1 and TRBJ2-1; D not certain. CDR3 bases: TGTGCCAGCAGCGACCTGAGGCAGCAGTTCTTC. Translated: CASSDLRQQFF.